This is a list of T cell receptor beta chains from one sample in a study of OX40 agonist ivuxolimab in advanced cancers. Libraries were prepared by immunoSEQ multiplex PCR; TCRdb keeps only in-frame clonotypes and omits some of them. The data hold some 130,000 clones, with under 95% observed a single time. The source material was CD4+ or CD8+ T cells sorted from blood, sampled in a trial of the OX40 agonist ivuxolimab. The receptors were sampled from an adult with an advanced solid tumor such as melanoma, head and neck, liver or kidney cancer. CDR3s include the opening cysteine and the closing phenylalanine or tryptophan. Each record gives: clone size, V gene, J gene, D gene, CDR3 DNA, CDR3 protein. The D gene is left open where the match is weak. A clone size is listed for some rows: how often the clone was seen (once, few, many), or a class if it is expanded.

size: once; V: TRBV19; J: TRBJ2-4; D: .; DNA: TGTGCCAGTAGCCTGGAGGGGGGAGCCAAAAACATTCAGTACTTC; CDR3: CASSLEGGAKNIQYF
size: .; V: TRBV5-1; J: TRBJ1-5; D: TRBD1; DNA: TGCGCCAGCAGCCCTGGACAGGAGAATCAGCCCCAGCATTTT; CDR3: CASSPGQENQPQHF
size: .; V: TRBV28; J: TRBJ2-7; D: .; DNA: TGTGCCAGCAGTTTAGGGGGGGACAGGACCTACGAGCAGTACTTC; CDR3: CASSLGGDRTYEQYF
size: .; V: TRBV15; J: TRBJ1-3; D: TRBD1; DNA: TGTGCCACCAGCAGAGGCGGGGGGACAGGCCCCTCTGGAAACACCATATATTTT; CDR3: CATSRGGGTGPSGNTIYF
size: .; V: TRBV5-1; J: TRBJ2-2; D: .; DNA: TGCGCCAGCAGCTTGGGGGGACGGGAGCTGTTTTTT; CDR3: CASSLGGRELFF
size: .; V: TRBV11-3; J: TRBJ2-2; D: TRBD1; DNA: TGTGCCAGCAGCGGGGACAGTGGGGTCGGGGAGCTGTTTTTT; CDR3: CASSGDSGVGELFF
size: .; V: TRBV5-5; J: TRBJ1-2; D: .; DNA: TGTGCCAGCAGCTTTCCAGAGGGCCGTGGCTACACCTTC; CDR3: CASSFPEGRGYTF
size: .; V: TRBV4-1; J: TRBJ2-1; D: TRBD2; DNA: TGCGCCAGCAGCCAAGGTCCAGCGGGGGCACGGGATGAGCAGTTCTTC; CDR3: CASSQGPAGARDEQFF
size: .; V: TRBV28; J: TRBJ2-3; D: .; DNA: TGTGCCAGCAGTTTACCCCTGGAGGGCACAGATACGCAGTATTTT; CDR3: CASSLPLEGTDTQYF
size: .; V: TRBV10-3; J: TRBJ1-4; D: .; DNA: TGTGCCATCAGTTCAGGGGATGAAAAACTGTTTTTT; CDR3: CAISSGDEKLFF
size: .; V: TRBV4-3; J: TRBJ2-5; D: .; DNA: TGCGCCAGCAGCCAAAGTTGGTTTGGGACGGGGGGCTTCCAAGAGACCCAGTACTTC; CDR3: CASSQSWFGTGGFQETQYF
size: .; V: TRBV11-2; J: TRBJ1-5; D: .; DNA: TGTGCCAGCAGCTTAGCTCTCCCTGCCCATAGCAATCAGCCCCAGCATTTT; CDR3: CASSLALPAHSNQPQHF
size: .; V: TRBV11-3; J: TRBJ2-5; D: .; DNA: TGTGCCAGCAGCCGATCGACCGTGGAAGAGACCCAGTACTTC; CDR3: CASSRSTVEETQYF
size: .; V: TRBV5-1; J: TRBJ2-1; D: .; DNA: TGCGCCAGCAGCACAGGGACGGTCTACAATGAGCAGTTCTTC; CDR3: CASSTGTVYNEQFF
size: .; V: TRBV5-4; J: TRBJ1-6; D: .; DNA: TGTGCCAGCAGCTCCCTAGGGAATTCACCCCTCCACTTT; CDR3: CASSSLGNSPLHF
size: .; V: TRBV7-2; J: TRBJ2-7; D: TRBD1; DNA: TGTGCCAGCAGCTTAGAGGAGGGACAGGGAAGCTTC; CDR3: CASSLEEGQGSF
size: .; V: TRBV10-2; J: TRBJ2-3; D: .; DNA: TGCGCCAGCTTGGTGTTCGGCACAGATACGCAGTATTTT; CDR3: CASLVFGTDTQYF
size: .; V: TRBV27; J: TRBJ1-2; D: .; DNA: TGTGCCAGCAGTTTATCTACATCTAACTATGGCTACACCTTC; CDR3: CASSLSTSNYGYTF
size: .; V: TRBV5-8; J: TRBJ2-1; D: TRBD1; DNA: TGTGCCAGCAGCTCGCTGGGCCTGGGACAGGGTTACAATGAGCAGTTCTTC; CDR3: CASSSLGLGQGYNEQFF
size: .; V: TRBV6-4; J: TRBJ2-3; D: .; DNA: TGTGCCAGTACAGGGCCTAGTGTCGCAGATACGCAGTATTTT; CDR3: CASTGPSVADTQYF
size: .; V: TRBV5-1; J: TRBJ1-2; D: TRBD1; DNA: TGCGCCAGCAGCTTGGGAGGGACAGGGGGAGAGGGGCGCACCTTC; CDR3: CASSLGGTGGEGRTF
size: .; V: TRBV19; J: TRBJ2-2; D: TRBD1; DNA: TGTGCCGGTTGGGACAGGGTGAGCACCGGGGAGCTGTTTTTT; CDR3: CAGWDRVSTGELFF
size: .; V: TRBV25-1; J: TRBJ2-5; D: .; DNA: TGTGCCAGCAGTCCCCAAGGGGGGGGCCGGGAGACCCAGTACTTC; CDR3: CASSPQGGGRETQYF
size: .; V: TRBV6-5; J: TRBJ1-2; D: .; DNA: TGTGCCAGCGTCACGTCTGGGACGGAATATGGCTACACCTTC; CDR3: CASVTSGTEYGYTF
size: .; V: TRBV7-6; J: TRBJ2-5; D: TRBD2; DNA: TGTGCCAGCAGCTTTACGAGCCCTAGCGGGGGCCTAGAGACCCAGTACTTC; CDR3: CASSFTSPSGGLETQYF
size: .; V: TRBV11-2; J: TRBJ2-3; D: .; DNA: TGTGCCGCTTCCAACAGGGACCGCACAGATACGCAGTATTTT; CDR3: CAASNRDRTDTQYF
size: .; V: TRBV7-2; J: TRBJ1-2; D: .; DNA: TGTGCCAGCGGCGGGGGCCTGAACTATGGCTACACCTTC; CDR3: CASGGGLNYGYTF
size: .; V: TRBV5-5; J: TRBJ2-4; D: .; DNA: TGTGCCAGCAGCTCTCTGTCCAAAAACATTCAGTACTTC; CDR3: CASSSLSKNIQYF
size: once; V: TRBV5-1; J: TRBJ2-1; D: .; DNA: TGCGCCAGCAGCCCCATCCGAACCCCTCTAGATGAGCAGTTCTTC; CDR3: CASSPIRTPLDEQFF
size: .; V: TRBV9; J: TRBJ1-1; D: TRBD1; DNA: TGTGCCAGCAGCGGACGGGACAGGGGTGCCACTGAAGCTTTCTTT; CDR3: CASSGRDRGATEAFF
size: .; V: TRBV5-6; J: TRBJ2-5; D: .; DNA: TGTGCCAGCAGCTTCTCCAGCGTTCAAGAGACCCAGTACTTC; CDR3: CASSFSSVQETQYF
size: .; V: TRBV5-5; J: TRBJ1-1; D: .; DNA: TGTGCCAGCAGCACGACACCGGACACTGAAGCTTTCTTT; CDR3: CASSTTPDTEAFF
size: .; V: TRBV5-1; J: TRBJ2-7; D: .; DNA: TGCGCCAGCAGCTTGGGATTTCGCGGGACGGCGACCTACGAGCAGTACTTC; CDR3: CASSLGFRGTATYEQYF
size: .; V: TRBV7-8; J: TRBJ2-7; D: TRBD2; DNA: TGTGCCAGCAGCTTAGCGCGTCAGCGGGAGAACTACGAGCAGTACTTC; CDR3: CASSLARQRENYEQYF
size: .; V: TRBV10-3; J: TRBJ2-1; D: .; DNA: TGTGCCACCGGGCCGACAATGGATGAGCAGTTCTTC; CDR3: CATGPTMDEQFF
size: .; V: TRBV28; J: TRBJ2-7; D: .; DNA: TGTGCCAGCAGCGCAGGGTTTAATTACGAGCAGTACTTC; CDR3: CASSAGFNYEQYF
size: .; V: TRBV5-4; J: TRBJ2-7; D: .; DNA: TGTGCCAGCAGCCTGGAGGGGGGAGGGGTCAGCTCCTACGAGCAGTACTTC; CDR3: CASSLEGGGVSSYEQYF
size: .; V: TRBV6-6; J: TRBJ2-7; D: .; DNA: TGTGCCAGCAGTTACATCCGTAGCCCGATGCAGTACTTC; CDR3: CASSYIRSPMQYF
size: .; V: TRBV28; J: TRBJ1-1; D: .; DNA: TGTGCCAGCAGTCCACAGCCCATGAACACTGAAGCTTTCTTT; CDR3: CASSPQPMNTEAFF
size: .; V: TRBV11-2; J: TRBJ2-3; D: .; DNA: TGTGCCAGCAGCTTAGTGGGCCAGACTAGCACAGATACGCAGTATTTT; CDR3: CASSLVGQTSTDTQYF
size: .; V: TRBV18; J: TRBJ1-1; D: .; DNA: TGTGCCAGCTCACTGTACAGCACTGAAGCTTTCTTT; CDR3: CASSLYSTEAFF
size: .; V: TRBV6-5; J: TRBJ1-1; D: .; DNA: TGTGCCAGCAGTTACCCACCCGGCGTAGAAGCTTTCTTT; CDR3: CASSYPPGVEAFF
size: .; V: TRBV18; J: TRBJ1-5; D: TRBD1; DNA: TGTGCCAGCTCATCTTTGGACAGGGAACAGCCCCAGCATTTT; CDR3: CASSSLDREQPQHF
size: .; V: TRBV28; J: TRBJ2-3; D: TRBD2; DNA: TGTGCCAGCAGTCCCTCGCAGCGGGGAAGCACAGATACGCAGTATTTT; CDR3: CASSPSQRGSTDTQYF